The clone carrying this T cell receptor (beta chain) was seen a handful of times. The data are from a study of blood T cell repertoires in COVID-19. Study context: Italy, Spain and the United States were the sources of the convalescent and acute COVID-19 samples.

Method: immunoSEQ multiplex PCR; TCRdb's copy keeps in-frame clones and lacks some. This table holds roughly 260,000 clones, 65% to 90% found once. V was shortened by 3 bases and J by 9 bases, with 12 bases between the two germline ends. The germline CDR1 and CDR2 sequences are KGHSH and LQKENI. This CDR3 has 13 amino acids. Material: peripheral blood. V gene TRBV18 combines with J gene TRBJ2-1; D may be TRBD2 (6 bases). This clonotype was sampled from a woman aged 70 to 79 with acute or convalescent COVID-19. The CDR3 is CASSPLASAEQFF. In nucleotides, the CDR3 is TGTGCCAGCTCACCTCTAGCGTCTGCTGAGCAGTTCTTC.